A selection of T cell receptor beta chains follows, all from one sample in a study of cytomegalovirus exposure and HLA in healthy donors. The repertoire was sequenced with immunoSEQ multiplex PCR; TCRdb's copy has only in-frame clones and lacks some. The sample lists about 160,000 clones, around 80% occurring once. Sequenced material: PBMCs. These receptors were obtained from a man in his forties in good health and CMV-seronegative. CDR3s include the opening cysteine and the closing phenylalanine or tryptophan. Fields, in order: V gene, D gene, J gene, clone size, CDR3 DNA, CDR3 protein. D genes are given only for firm matches. Some rows have no size entry. The others give once, few or many, or a class for an expanded clone.

TRBV28	TRBD2	TRBJ2-1	NA	TGTGCCAGCAGACTAGCGAATTCCTACAATGAGCAGTTCTTC	CASRLANSYNEQFF
TRBV5-4	TRBD1	TRBJ2-3	NA	TGTGCCAGCAGTCCGGGACAGGGCACAGATACGCAGTATTTT	CASSPGQGTDTQYF
TRBV28	NA	TRBJ1-2	NA	TGTGCCAGCAGCCAAGGGGGGGGCTATGGCTACACCTTC	CASSQGGGYGYTF
TRBV5-1	TRBD2	TRBJ2-1	NA	TGCGCCAGCAGCTTGGAGTCTAGCGGGAACGATGAGCAGTTCTTC	CASSLESSGNDEQFF
TRBV9	TRBD1	TRBJ2-5	NA	TGTGCCAGCAGCGTCGGACAGGTCAGTCAAGAGACCCAGTACTTC	CASSVGQVSQETQYF
TRBV2	NA	TRBJ2-7	NA	TGTGCCAGCAGTCGGGGCGAGCAGTACTTC	CASSRGEQYF
TRBV7-2	NA	TRBJ2-7	NA	TGTGCCAGCAGCCGCTCGGGGCAGGGACTTTACGAGCAGTACTTC	CASSRSGQGLYEQYF
TRBV6-5	NA	TRBJ1-1	few	TGTGCCAGCAGTTACGAGGGATGGACTGAAGCTTTCTTT	CASSYEGWTEAFF
TRBV15	NA	TRBJ1-5	NA	TGTGCCACCAGCAGAGACGCAGGACAGCGTAGCAATCAGCCCCAGCATTTT	CATSRDAGQRSNQPQHF
TRBV6-1	NA	TRBJ2-4	NA	TGTGCCAGCAGTGAAACCGGTAGCAAAAACATTCAGTACTTC	CASSETGSKNIQYF
TRBV29-1	NA	TRBJ2-5	NA	TGCAGCGTGACAGGTCAAGAGACCCAGTACTTC	CSVTGQETQYF
TRBV6-1	TRBD1	TRBJ2-1	NA	TGTGCCAGCAGCGCAGACAGGGATCCTTACAATGAGCAGTTCTTC	CASSADRDPYNEQFF
TRBV6-1	TRBD1	TRBJ1-6	NA	TGTGCCAGCAGTGGGGGACAGGCAAAAAGCTCCTATAATTCACCCCTCCACTTT	CASSGGQAKSSYNSPLHF
TRBV6-6	NA	TRBJ1-4	once	TGTGCCAGCGTCGGGGGTAGTGAAAAACTGTTTTTT	CASVGGSEKLFF
TRBV29-1	NA	TRBJ2-4	once	TGCAGCGACCGGACTTCTTTCGGCAAAAACAGTCAGTACTTC	CSDRTSFGKNSQYF
TRBV30	TRBD2	TRBJ2-7	NA	TGTGCCTGGAGCGGGAGGTACGAGCAGTACTTC	CAWSGRYEQYF
TRBV4-3	NA	TRBJ1-5	NA	TGCGCCAGCAGCCAAGACTTGTTAAGCAATCAGCCCCAGCATTTT	CASSQDLLSNQPQHF
TRBV30	NA	TRBJ2-5	few	TGTGCCTGGAGTGTAACGGACACATCCCAAGAGACCCAGTACTTC	CAWSVTDTSQETQYF
TRBV5-1	TRBD2	TRBJ2-2	NA	TGCGCCAGTCAAGCGGGAGGGATCACCGGGGAGCTGTTTTTT	CASQAGGITGELFF
TRBV19	NA	TRBJ2-7	NA	TGTGCCAGTAGTTTGAGGGAAACTTGGGAGCAGTACTTC	CASSLRETWEQYF
TRBV7-9	TRBD2	TRBJ2-7	NA	TGTGCCAGCAGCTTAGGCAGGACTAGCGGGAGGAACAGCTCCTACGAGCAGTACTTC	CASSLGRTSGRNSSYEQYF
TRBV5-1	TRBD1	TRBJ2-1	NA	TGCGCCAGCAGCTTGGGACAGGGGACCTACAATGAGCAGTTCTTC	CASSLGQGTYNEQFF
TRBV15	NA	TRBJ2-7	NA	TGTGCCACCAGCAGAGGTGGGAATCGGGGCGAGCAGTACTTC	CATSRGGNRGEQYF
TRBV5-1	NA	TRBJ2-4	NA	TGCGCCAGCAGCTTGTCAGGGGCCACAAACAGTCAGTACTTC	CASSLSGATNSQYF
TRBV18	TRBD1	TRBJ1-2	few	TGTGCCAGCTCACCGACAGGGACTAACTATGGCTACACCTTC	CASSPTGTNYGYTF
TRBV28	NA	TRBJ2-2	NA	TGTGCCAGCAGTTTCGGCGGGGGCGGCACCGGGGAGCTGTTTTTT	CASSFGGGGTGELFF
TRBV10-1	NA	TRBJ2-1	NA	TGCGCCAGCAGTGAGCGCGGGGCCCCCCGGGGAGAGCAGTTCTTC	CASSERGAPRGEQFF
TRBV4-1	TRBD2	TRBJ2-3	NA	TGCGCCAGCAGCCAAGAGAGCCTAGCGGGGCCCGTAGGTACGCAGTATTTT	CASSQESLAGPVGTQYF
TRBV7-8	TRBD1	TRBJ2-7	NA	TGTGCCAGCAGCTTAGCAGGGACAGGGGTTACCTACGAGCAGTACTTC	CASSLAGTGVTYEQYF
TRBV6-1	NA	TRBJ1-5	once	TGTGCCAGCAGGGACAGCCCCAATCAGCCCCAGCATTTT	CASRDSPNQPQHF
TRBV5-1	TRBD1	TRBJ2-7	NA	TGCGCCAGCGCTGAGAGACAGGGGTCTCGTTACGAGCAGTACTTC	CASAERQGSRYEQYF
TRBV7-2	NA	TRBJ2-1	NA	TGTGCCAGCAGCTTGGGGCGGGGGCGTGAGCAGTTCTTC	CASSLGRGREQFF
TRBV29-1	NA	TRBJ2-1	NA	TGCAGCGTTGAGTGCACTGAGTTCTTC	CSVECTEFF
TRBV27	TRBD2	TRBJ2-1	NA	TGTGCCAGCAGTTTATCGCCGGTCGGACTAGCGGGAAGGAGTGAGCAGTTCTTC	CASSLSPVGLAGRSEQFF
TRBV4-1	NA	TRBJ1-5	NA	TGCGCCAGCAGCCAAGATTCTCAGGGGTTCGCCCATCAGCCCCAGCATTTT	CASSQDSQGFAHQPQHF
TRBV6-5	TRBD1	TRBJ2-5	NA	TGTACCAGCAGGGCTCAGGGGGCTAGTGAGACCCAGTACTTC	CTSRAQGASETQYF
TRBV21-1	NA	TRBJ2-3	few	TGTGCCAGTACTAGCGGGTACACAGATACGCAGTATTTT	CASTSGYTDTQYF
TRBV7-9	NA	TRBJ2-7	NA	TGTTCCAGCAGCCATACTAACGAGCAGTACTTC	CSSSHTNEQYF
TRBV4-3	NA	TRBJ1-6	NA	TGCGCCAGCAGCCGTCAGGGTGGGGAGGGGTCACCCCTCCACTTT	CASSRQGGEGSPLHF
TRBV6-5	NA	TRBJ1-2	NA	TGTGCCAGCAGATATCTAGGGGGACACCGCTACACCTTC	CASRYLGGHRYTF
TRBV19	NA	TRBJ2-1	NA	TGTGCCAGTAGTATATGGTGGGAGAGGAGCTCTGAGCAGTTCTTC	CASSIWWERSSEQFF
TRBV7-9	TRBD2	TRBJ2-5	NA	TGTGCCAGCAGCCGACTAGCCCAGGAACAAGAGACCCAGTACTTC	CASSRLAQEQETQYF
TRBV6-6	NA	TRBJ2-1	NA	TGTGCCAGCAGTTACCCCCCAGGGAATGAGCAGTTCTTC	CASSYPPGNEQFF
TRBV19	TRBD1	TRBJ1-4	NA	TGTGCCAGTAGCCGTACCCGGACAGGGGGACAAAAACTGTTTTTT	CASSRTRTGGQKLFF
TRBV18	NA	TRBJ2-5	few	TGTGCCAGCTCACCCAAAGAGACCCAGTACTTC	CASSPKETQYF
TRBV5-4	TRBD1	TRBJ2-1	NA	TGTGCCAGCAGTTTGCAGGGGGCCCCAAACAATGAGCAGTTCTTC	CASSLQGAPNNEQFF
TRBV5-1	TRBD2	TRBJ2-7	NA	TGCGCCAGCAGCCCACTAGCGGGAGATTCCCACGAGCAGTACTTC	CASSPLAGDSHEQYF
TRBV6-5	NA	TRBJ2-1	NA	TGTGCCAGCAGTCTGGTAGGAGTCTCCCACAATGAGCAGTTCTTC	CASSLVGVSHNEQFF
TRBV15	NA	TRBJ2-3	NA	TGTGCCACCAGCAGAGATCCGGCAGGGGCCGCTTCGGATACGCAGTATTTT	CATSRDPAGAASDTQYF
TRBV19	TRBD1	TRBJ2-7	NA	TGTGCCAGTAGGGACAGGGTACCGGGCGAGCAGTACTTC	CASRDRVPGEQYF
TRBV7-2	NA	TRBJ1-1	NA	TGTGCCAGCAGCTTAAGTCGAAGCCTTAACACTGAAGCTTTCTTT	CASSLSRSLNTEAFF
TRBV5-1	TRBD2	TRBJ2-7	NA	TGCGCCAGCAGCACTACTAGCGGGAGTTACGAGCAGTACTTC	CASSTTSGSYEQYF
TRBV25-1	NA	TRBJ1-1	NA	TGTGCCAGCAGTGATGGGCATTGGAACACTGAAGCTTTCTTT	CASSDGHWNTEAFF